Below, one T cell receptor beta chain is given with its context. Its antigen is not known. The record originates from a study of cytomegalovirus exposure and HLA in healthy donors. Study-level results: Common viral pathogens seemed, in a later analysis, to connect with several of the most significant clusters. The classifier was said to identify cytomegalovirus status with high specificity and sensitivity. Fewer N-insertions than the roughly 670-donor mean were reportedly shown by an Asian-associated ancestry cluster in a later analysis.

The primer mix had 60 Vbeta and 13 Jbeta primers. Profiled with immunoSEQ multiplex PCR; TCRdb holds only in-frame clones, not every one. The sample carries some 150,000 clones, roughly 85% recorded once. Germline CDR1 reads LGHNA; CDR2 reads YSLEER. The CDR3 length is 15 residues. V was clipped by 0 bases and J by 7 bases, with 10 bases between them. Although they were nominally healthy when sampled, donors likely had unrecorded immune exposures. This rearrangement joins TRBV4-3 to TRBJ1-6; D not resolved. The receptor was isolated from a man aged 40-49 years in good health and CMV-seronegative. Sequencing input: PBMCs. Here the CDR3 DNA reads TGCGCCAGCAGCCAAGAGAGGGAGATGAATTCACCCCTCCACTTT. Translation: CASSQEREMNSPLHF.